This T cell receptor beta chain was identified in a study of CD8 T cells in ankylosing spondylitis. Study-level findings and limits: One TCR beta motif, made up of under ten highly homologous variants, appeared characteristic of ankylosing spondylitis blood. Enrichment of disease-linked clones was reportedly significant in matched ankylosing spondylitis synovial fluid.

TCRdb reprocessed the 5' RACE reads via MiXCR and lists one record per CDR3 protein. The data contain 700,000 or so distinct CDR3 sequences, under 20% of them singletons. After removal of 4 bases from V and 3 bases from J, the junction contained 6 bases not matched to a gene. The germline CDR1 and CDR2 sequences are SGHTA and FQGNSA. The CDR3 totals 14 residues. This clonotype occurred many times. Antigen unknown. The sample was blood, either unsorted or a sorted T cell fraction (not recorded which). V is TRBV7-2 and J is TRBJ2-7; 7 positions agree with TRBD1. This sequence was found in a male donor with ankylosing spondylitis. Here the CDR3 DNA reads TGTGCCAGCAGCTCCTCGACAGGGAGCTACGAGCAGTACTTC. It specifies CASSSSTGSYEQYF.